The source of this T cell receptor (beta chain) is a study of T cells after yellow fever vaccination. Looking at the study overall: Fractions of limited cellularity were prepared by means of SMART-Seq v4 Ultra Low Input. General observations from the study: Abundant bulk-population clonotypes could contaminate the FACS-sorted repertoires.

This clonotype was counted between two and nine times. What it binds is unknown. From the 5' RACE reads, TCRdb called clonotypes with MiXCR, one entry per CDR3 protein. The table records 200,000 to 300,000 distinct CDR3 sequences, less than 7.5% of them present only once. CDR3 size: 14 residues. Germline V gene sequence: CDR1 LNHDA, CDR2 SQIVND (reference sequence). Trimming left V 0 bases short and J 5 bases short, with 10 bases between. This specimen was CD4+ T cells sorted from PBMCs, taken on the day of the yellow fever booster vaccination. This chain uses TRBV19 with TRBJ1-1, with D unclear. The TCR comes from a man in his thirties or forties who received the YFV17D yellow fever vaccine. In DNA form, the CDR3 reads TGTGCCAGTAGTATAGATAAAAGGTGGACTGAAGCTTTCTTT. Its translation is CASSIDKRWTEAFF.